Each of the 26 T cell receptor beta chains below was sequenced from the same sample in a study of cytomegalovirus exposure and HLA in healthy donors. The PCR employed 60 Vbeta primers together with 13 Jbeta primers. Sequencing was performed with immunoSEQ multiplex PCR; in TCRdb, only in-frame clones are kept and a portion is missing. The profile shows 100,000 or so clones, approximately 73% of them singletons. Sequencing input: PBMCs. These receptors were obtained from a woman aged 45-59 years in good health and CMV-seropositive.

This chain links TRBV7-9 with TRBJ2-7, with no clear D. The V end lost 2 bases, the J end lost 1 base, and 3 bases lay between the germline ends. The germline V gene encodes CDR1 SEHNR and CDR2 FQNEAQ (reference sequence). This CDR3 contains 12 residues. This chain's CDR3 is CASSLTSYEQYF. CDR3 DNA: TGTGCCAGCAGCTTAACTTCCTACGAGCAGTACTTC.

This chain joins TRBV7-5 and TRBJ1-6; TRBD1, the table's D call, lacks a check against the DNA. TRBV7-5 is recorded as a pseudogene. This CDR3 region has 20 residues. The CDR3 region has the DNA TGTGCCAGAAGCCCCCGTTCCTCCGACAGAGGCCTAAGTAATAATTCACCCCTCCACTTT. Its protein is CARSPRSSDRGLSNNSPLHF.

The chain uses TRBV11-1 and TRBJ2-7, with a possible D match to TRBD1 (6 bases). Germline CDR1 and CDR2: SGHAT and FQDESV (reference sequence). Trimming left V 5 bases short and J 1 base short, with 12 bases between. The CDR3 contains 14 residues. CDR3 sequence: CASSPRTVSYEQYF. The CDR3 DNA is TGTGCCAGCAGCCCGCGGACAGTTTCCTACGAGCAGTACTTC.

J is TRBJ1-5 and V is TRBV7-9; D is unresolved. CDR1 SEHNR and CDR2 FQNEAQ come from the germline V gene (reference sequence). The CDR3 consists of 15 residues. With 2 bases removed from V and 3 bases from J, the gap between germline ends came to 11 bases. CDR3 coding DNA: TGTGCCAGCAGCTTATATTCAGGTATCAATCAGCCCCAGCATTTT. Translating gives CASSLYSGINQPQHF.

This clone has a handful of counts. The CDR3 bases are TGTGCCAGCAGCGTAGTCATTCACGAGTCCGCTGAGCAGTTCTTC. Protein: CASSVVIHESAEQFF. The V gene is TRBV9, the J gene TRBJ2-1, with unresolved D. Germline CDR1 and CDR2: SGDLS and YYNGEE. V was trimmed by 0 bases and J by 9 bases, leaving 16 bases between them. The CDR3 runs 15 residues.

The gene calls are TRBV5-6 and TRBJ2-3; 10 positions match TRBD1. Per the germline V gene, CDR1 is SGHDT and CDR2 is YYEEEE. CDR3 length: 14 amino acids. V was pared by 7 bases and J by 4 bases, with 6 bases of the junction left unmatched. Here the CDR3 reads CASAKTGGSDTQYF. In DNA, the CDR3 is TGTGCCAGCGCGAAGACAGGGGGCTCAGATACGCAGTATTTT.

The CDR3 reads CASSIGQSNQPQHF. The CDR3 coding sequence is TGTGCCAGTAGTATCGGACAGAGCAATCAGCCCCAGCATTTT. The chain couples TRBV19 to TRBJ1-5; perhaps TRBD1 as D (6 bases). Trimming removed 3 bases at V and 1 base at J, with 7 bases between. Germline V gives CDR1 LNHDA, CDR2 SQIVND (reference sequence). The length of the CDR3 is 14 residues.

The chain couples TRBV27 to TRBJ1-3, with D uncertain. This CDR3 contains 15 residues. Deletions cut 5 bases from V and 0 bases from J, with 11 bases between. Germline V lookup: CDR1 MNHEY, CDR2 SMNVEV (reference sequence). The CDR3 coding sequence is TGTGCCAGCAGTCCCCGTGGCCGCTCTGGAAACACCATATATTTT. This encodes CASSPRGRSGNTIYF.

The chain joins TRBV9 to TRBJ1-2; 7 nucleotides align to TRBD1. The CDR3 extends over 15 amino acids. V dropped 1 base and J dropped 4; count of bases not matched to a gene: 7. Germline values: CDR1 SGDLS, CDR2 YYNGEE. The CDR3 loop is CASSVNRGWGYGYTF. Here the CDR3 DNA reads TGTGCCAGCAGCGTAAACAGGGGATGGGGCTATGGCTACACCTTC.

The CDR3 DNA follows: TGTGCCAGCATCCTTAGCGGTAGAGAGAGAGATACGCAGTATTTT. This encodes CASILSGRERDTQYF. The rearrangement uses TRBV7-8 and TRBJ2-3, with D possibly TRBD2 on 6 matching bases. Germline V gives CDR1 SGHVS, CDR2 FQNEAQ. V lost 7 bases, J lost 5 bases, and 19 bases lay in between. The CDR3 is made up of 15 amino acids.

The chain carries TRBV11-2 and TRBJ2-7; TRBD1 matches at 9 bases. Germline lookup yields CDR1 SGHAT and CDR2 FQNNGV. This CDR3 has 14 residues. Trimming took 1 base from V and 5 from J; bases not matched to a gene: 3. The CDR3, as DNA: TGTGCCAGCAGCTTAGGGGACAGGGTACACGAGCAGTACTTC. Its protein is CASSLGDRVHEQYF.

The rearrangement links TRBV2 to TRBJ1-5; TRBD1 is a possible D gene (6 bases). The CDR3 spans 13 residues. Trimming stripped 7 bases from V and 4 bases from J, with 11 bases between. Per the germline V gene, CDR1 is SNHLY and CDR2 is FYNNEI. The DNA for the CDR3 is TGTGCCAGCAACCCGGGACAAAATCAGCCCCAGCATTTT. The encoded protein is CASNPGQNQPQHF.

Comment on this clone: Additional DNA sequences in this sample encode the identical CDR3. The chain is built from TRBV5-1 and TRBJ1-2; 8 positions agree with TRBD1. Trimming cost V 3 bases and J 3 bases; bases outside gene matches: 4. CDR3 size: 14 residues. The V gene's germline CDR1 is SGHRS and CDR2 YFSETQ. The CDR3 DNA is TGCGCCAGCAGCTCTGGACAGGGAGACTATGGCTACACCTTC. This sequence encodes CASSSGQGDYGYTF.

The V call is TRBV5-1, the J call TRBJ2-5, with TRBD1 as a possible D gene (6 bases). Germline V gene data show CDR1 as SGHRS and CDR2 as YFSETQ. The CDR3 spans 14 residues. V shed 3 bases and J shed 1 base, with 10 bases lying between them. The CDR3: CASSSTGTQETQYF. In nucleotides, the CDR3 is TGCGCCAGCAGCTCAACAGGGACCCAAGAGACCCAGTACTTC. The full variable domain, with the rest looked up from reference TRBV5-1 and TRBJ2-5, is KAGVTQTPRYLIKTRGQQVTLSCSPISGHRSVSWYQQTPGQGLQFLFEYFSETQRNKGNFPGRFSGRQFSNSRSEMNVSTLELGDSALYLCASSSTGTQETQYFGPGTRLLVL.

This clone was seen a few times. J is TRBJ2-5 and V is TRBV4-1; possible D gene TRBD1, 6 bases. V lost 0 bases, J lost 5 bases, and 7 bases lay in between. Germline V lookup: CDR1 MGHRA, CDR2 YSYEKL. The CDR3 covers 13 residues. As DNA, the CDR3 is TGCGCCAGCAGCCAAGATAGGGGGGAGACCCAGTACTTC. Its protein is CASSQDRGETQYF.

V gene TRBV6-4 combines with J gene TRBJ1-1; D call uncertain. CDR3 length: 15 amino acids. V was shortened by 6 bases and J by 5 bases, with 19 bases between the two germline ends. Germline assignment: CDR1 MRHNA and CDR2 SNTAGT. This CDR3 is CASRPQGMFGTEAFF. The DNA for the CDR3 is TGTGCCAGCAGGCCCCAAGGAATGTTCGGGACTGAAGCTTTCTTT.

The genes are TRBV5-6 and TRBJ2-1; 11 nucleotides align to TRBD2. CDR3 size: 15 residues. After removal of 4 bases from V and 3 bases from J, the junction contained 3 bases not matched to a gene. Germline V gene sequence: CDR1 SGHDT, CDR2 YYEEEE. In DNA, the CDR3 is TGTGCCAGCAGCCCGACTAGCGGGATCTACAATGAGCAGTTCTTC. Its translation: CASSPTSGIYNEQFF.

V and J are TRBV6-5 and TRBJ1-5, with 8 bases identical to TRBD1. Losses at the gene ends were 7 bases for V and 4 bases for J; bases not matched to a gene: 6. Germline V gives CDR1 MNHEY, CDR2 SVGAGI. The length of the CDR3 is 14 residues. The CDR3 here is CASNRQGANQPQHF. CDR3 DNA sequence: TGTGCCAGCAATCGCCAGGGGGCGAATCAGCCCCAGCATTTT.

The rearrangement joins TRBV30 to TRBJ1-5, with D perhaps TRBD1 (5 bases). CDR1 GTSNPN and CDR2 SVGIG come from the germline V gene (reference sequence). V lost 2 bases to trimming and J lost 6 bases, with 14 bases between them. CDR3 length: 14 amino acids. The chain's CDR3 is CAWSRGVLGQPQHF. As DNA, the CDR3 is TGTGCCTGGAGTCGGGGGGTCCTGGGTCAGCCCCAGCATTTT.

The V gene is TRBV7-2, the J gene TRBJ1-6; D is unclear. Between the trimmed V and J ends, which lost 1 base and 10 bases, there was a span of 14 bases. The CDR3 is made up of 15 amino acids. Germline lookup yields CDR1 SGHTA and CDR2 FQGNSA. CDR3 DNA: TGTGCCAGCAGCTTAGATTCACAGTACGACTCACCCCTCCACTTT. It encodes CASSLDSQYDSPLHF.

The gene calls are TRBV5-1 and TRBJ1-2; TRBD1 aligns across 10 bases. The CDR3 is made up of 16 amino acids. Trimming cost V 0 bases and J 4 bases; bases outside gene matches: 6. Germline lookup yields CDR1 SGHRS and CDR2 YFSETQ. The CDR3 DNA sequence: TGCGCCAGCAGCTTGGACACCGGGACAGGGGTCTATGGCTACACCTTC. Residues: CASSLDTGTGVYGYTF. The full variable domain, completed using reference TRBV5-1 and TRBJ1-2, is KAGVTQTPRYLIKTRGQQVTLSCSPISGHRSVSWYQQTPGQGLQFLFEYFSETQRNKGNFPGRFSGRQFSNSRSEMNVSTLELGDSALYLCASSLDTGTGVYGYTFGSGTRLTVV.

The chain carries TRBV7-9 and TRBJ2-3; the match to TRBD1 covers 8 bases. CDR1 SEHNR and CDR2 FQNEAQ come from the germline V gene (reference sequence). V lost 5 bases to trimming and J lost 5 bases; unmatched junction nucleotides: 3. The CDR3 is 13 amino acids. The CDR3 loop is CASSDGTGDTQYF. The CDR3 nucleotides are TGTGCCAGCAGCGACGGGACAGGAGATACGCAGTATTTT.

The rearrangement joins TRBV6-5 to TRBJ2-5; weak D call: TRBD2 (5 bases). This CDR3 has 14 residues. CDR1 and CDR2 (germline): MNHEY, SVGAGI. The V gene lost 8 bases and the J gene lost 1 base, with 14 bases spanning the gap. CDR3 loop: CASGLRASQETQYF. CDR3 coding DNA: TGTGCCAGCGGACTCAGAGCCTCCCAAGAGACCCAGTACTTC.

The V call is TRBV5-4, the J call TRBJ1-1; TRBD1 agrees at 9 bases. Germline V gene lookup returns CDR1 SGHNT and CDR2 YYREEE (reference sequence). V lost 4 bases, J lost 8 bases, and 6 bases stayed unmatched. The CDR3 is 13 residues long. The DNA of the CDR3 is TGTGCCAGCAGCCAAACAGGGGGCCCCGAAGCTTTCTTT. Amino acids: CASSQTGGPEAFF.

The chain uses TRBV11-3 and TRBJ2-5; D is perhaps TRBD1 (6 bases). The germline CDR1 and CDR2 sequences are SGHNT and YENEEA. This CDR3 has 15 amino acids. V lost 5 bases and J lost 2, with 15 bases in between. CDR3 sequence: CASSDSPGQQETQYF. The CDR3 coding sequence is TGTGCCAGCAGCGATAGCCCAGGACAGCAAGAGACCCAGTACTTC. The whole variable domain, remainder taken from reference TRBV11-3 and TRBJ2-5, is EAGVVQSPRYKIIEKKQPVAFWCNPISGHNTLYWYLQNLGQGPELLIRYENEEAVDDSQLPKDRFSAERLKGVDSTLKIQPAELGDSAVYLCASSDSPGQQETQYFGPGTRLLVL.

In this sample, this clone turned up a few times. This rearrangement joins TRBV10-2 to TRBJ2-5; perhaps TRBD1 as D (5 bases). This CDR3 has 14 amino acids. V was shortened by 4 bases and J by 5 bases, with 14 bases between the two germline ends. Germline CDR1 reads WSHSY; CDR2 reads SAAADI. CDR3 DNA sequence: TGCGCCAGCAGTGCAAGGGGCCTCTCGGAGACCCAGTACTTC. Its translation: CASSARGLSETQYF.